The source of this TCR beta chain is a study of blood T cell repertoires in COVID-19. Study in general: Both acute and convalescent COVID-19 samples were obtained from the United States, Italy and Spain.

The length of the CDR3 is 13 residues. Trimming shortened V by 10 bases and J by 1 base, and 11 bases separated the two germline ends. Germline V gene lookup returns CDR1 LNHDA and CDR2 SQIVND (reference sequence). Method: immunoSEQ multiplex PCR; TCRdb's copy keeps in-frame clones and lacks some. The sample consists of 200,000 to 250,000 clones, over 75% of them appearing once. The rearrangement links TRBV19 to TRBJ1-3; D is undetermined. The sequenced material came from peripheral blood. This TCR was sampled from a woman aged 70 to 79 with COVID-19, enrolled during active disease. DNA of the CDR3: TGTGCCACCAATCCGGGATCTGGAAACACCATATATTTT. Translating it yields CATNPGSGNTIYF.